The 22 T cell receptor beta chains listed next were all sequenced from one sample in a study of naive CD8 T cells in extremely preterm neonates. TCRdb keeps only in-frame clones here, not all; method: immunoSEQ multiplex PCR. The sample contains about 7,900 clones, roughly 98% of which appear only once. Sequencing was done on a sample of naive CD8+ T cells from blood. The receptors were gathered from a human donor in good health.

The gene calls are TRBV7-8 and TRBJ1-5; TRBD1 agrees at 7 bases. Trimming at V came to 4 bases and at J to 4 bases, leaving 1 base not matched to a gene. The germline CDR1 and CDR2 sequences are SGHVS and FQNEAQ. The CDR3 covers 13 residues. DNA for the CDR3: TGTGCCAGCAGCTGGGGACAGAATCAGCCCCAGCATTTT. Translating gives CASSWGQNQPQHF.

This rearrangement joins TRBV27 to TRBJ2-1, with 9 bases identical to TRBD1. This CDR3 comprises 15 residues. V lost 6 bases to trimming and J lost 5 bases; unmatched junction nucleotides: 8. The germline gives CDR1 MNHEY, CDR2 SMNVEV (reference sequence). CDR3 DNA sequence: TGTGCCAGCAGACTGGGACAGGGCGGTAACAATGAGCAGTTCTTC. It translates to CASRLGQGGNNEQFF.

This chain connects TRBV5-6 to TRBJ2-1, with a tentative D call TRBD2 (7 bases). The CDR3 sequence is 17 residues long. The germline V gene has CDR1 SGHDT and CDR2 YYEEEE. V was pared by 4 bases and J by 4 bases, with 21 bases between. The CDR3 is CASSLGGASGVYNEQFF. CDR3 bases: TGTGCCAGCAGCCTGGGGGGGGCGAGCGGGGTATACAATGAGCAGTTCTTC. Variable domain in full (rest from reference TRBV5-6 and TRBJ2-1): DAGVTQSPTHLIKTRGQQVTLRCSPKSGHDTVSWYQQALGQGPQFIFQYYEEEERQRGNFPDRFSGHQFPNYSSELNVNALLLGDSALYLCASSLGGASGVYNEQFFGPGTRLTVL.

The CDR3 nucleotides read TGTGCCAGCAGCGCCCGACCTGGGGGGGCTAATGAAAAACTGTTTTTT. Its protein is CASSARPGGANEKLFF. The V and J genes are TRBV9 and TRBJ1-4; TRBD1 might be the D (5 bases). The germline CDR1 and CDR2 sequences are SGDLS and YYNGEE. The CDR3 runs to 16 residues. The V end lost 3 bases, the J end lost 3 bases, and 15 bases lay between the germline ends.

The chain employs TRBV28 and TRBJ2-7; 8 bases are shared with TRBD1. The CDR3 length is 13 residues. Germline V gene lookup returns CDR1 MDHEN and CDR2 SYDVKM. After removal of 3 bases from V and 6 bases from J, the junction contained 4 bases not matched to a gene. DNA for the CDR3: TGTGCCAGCAGTTTCCAGGGGGCCAGCGAGCAGTACTTC. The encoded protein is CASSFQGASEQYF.

The gene calls are TRBV6-5 and TRBJ1-2, with 7 bases matching TRBD1. Germline V gene lookup returns CDR1 MNHEY and CDR2 SVGAGI. The CDR3 runs to 14 residues. V dropped 3 bases and J dropped 3; count of bases not matched to a gene: 4. CDR3 loop: CASSYNRGDYGYTF. For the CDR3, the DNA is TGTGCCAGCAGTTATAACAGGGGAGACTATGGCTACACCTTC.

The V gene is TRBV27, the J gene TRBJ1-2, with D possibly matching TRBD1 (5 bases). This CDR3 comprises 15 residues. The V end was cut by 5 bases, the J end by 1 base, with 14 bases between. The V gene's germline CDR1 is MNHEY and CDR2 SMNVEV (reference sequence). The CDR3: CASSPGQGLNYGYTF. The CDR3 coding sequence is TGTGCCAGCAGTCCTGGGCAGGGCCTTAACTATGGCTACACCTTC.

The chain joins TRBV27 to TRBJ2-1; 8 nucleotides agree with TRBD2. The junction had 1 base not matched to a gene; V was cut back by 3 bases and J by 9 bases. Germline values: CDR1 MNHEY, CDR2 SMNVEV (reference sequence). CDR3 length: 12 amino acids. The CDR3 nucleotides are TGTGCCAGCAGTTTCGCGGGGGGTGAGCAGTTCTTC. This codes for CASSFAGGEQFF.

The rearrangement joins TRBV6-5 to TRBJ2-1; no definite D call. This CDR3 contains 13 residues. V shed 6 bases and J shed 6 bases, with 12 bases lying between them. Germline V gives CDR1 MNHEY, CDR2 SVGAGI. In DNA, the CDR3 is TGTGCCAGCAGCCCTGGCCATTCCAATGAGCAGTTCTTC. As protein: CASSPGHSNEQFF.

The chain employs TRBV29-1 and TRBJ2-1, with 9 bases that match TRBD2. V lost 4 bases, J lost 5 bases, and 6 bases stayed unmatched. This CDR3 has 14 amino acids. The germline CDR1 and CDR2 sequences are SQVTM and ANQGSEA. CDR3 sequence (DNA): TGCAGCGTTGGGAGGGGCGGGAGGGACAATGAGCAGTTCTTC. Translating gives CSVGRGGRDNEQFF.

In this sample, this clone turned up a few times. The chain recombines TRBV29-1 with TRBJ2-7; 8 nucleotides agree with TRBD1. V lost 4 bases, J lost 3 bases, and 2 bases stayed unmatched. Germline V lookup: CDR1 SQVTM, CDR2 ANQGSEA. The CDR3 spans 12 residues. DNA of the CDR3: TGCAGCGTTGGAACAGGGGGCTACGAGCAGTACTTC. Protein: CSVGTGGYEQYF.

The rearrangement links TRBV10-1 to TRBJ2-5, with 8 bases identical to TRBD2. The end of the DNA aligns better with TRBJ2-7, so the J call may be wrong. The germline gives CDR1 WNHNN, CDR2 SYGVQD (reference sequence). This CDR3 is built from 12 residues. CDR3 loop: CASSDGGGEQYF. The CDR3 nucleotides are TGCGCCAGCAGTGACGGGGGGGGCGAGCAGTACTTC.

The gene calls are TRBV9 and TRBJ2-2; D call uncertain. Germline V gene data show CDR1 as SGDLS and CDR2 as YYNGEE. This CDR3 has 13 residues. Trimming cost V 2 bases and J 4 bases, with 6 bases left between them. This CDR3 is CASSVYATGELFF. CDR3 DNA: TGTGCCAGCAGCGTCTACGCCACCGGGGAGCTGTTTTTT.

Remarks on this clone: The junction and the germline gene differ at one end; a read error may be behind it. J is TRBJ1-4 and V is TRBV6-5; weak D call: TRBD1 (5 bases). The CDR3 extends over 13 amino acids. CDR1 is MNHEY, CDR2 SVGAGI, per germline. CDR3 nucleotides: TGTGCCACACAGGAAGGCACTAACGAAAAACTGTTTTTT. Encoded protein: CATQEGTNEKLFF.

The chain is built from TRBV7-3 and TRBJ2-1; 11 bases map to TRBD2. CDR3 length: 19 amino acids. From germline, CDR1 is SGHTA and CDR2 FQGTGA. Trimming cost V 2 bases and J 0 bases; bases outside gene matches: 9. CDR3 DNA: TGTGCCAGCAGCTTAGGGTTGGTAGCGGGAGGGAGCTCCTACAATGAGCAGTTCTTC. Protein product: CASSLGLVAGGSSYNEQFF.

CDR3 amino acids: CASSLAGVRETQYF. Written as DNA, the CDR3 is TGTGCCAGCAGCTTAGCGGGGGTACGAGAGACCCAGTACTTC. The V gene is TRBV11-2, the J gene TRBJ2-5; TRBD2 is a possible D gene (6 bases). Trimming shortened V by 1 base and J by 4 bases, and 10 bases separated the two germline ends. Germline-derived CDR1 and CDR2 are SGHAT and FQNNGV. This CDR3 has 14 amino acids.

This clone was counted a single time. This chain uses TRBV6-4 with TRBJ2-1; 13 bases fit TRBD2. This CDR3 is 17 amino acids long. Germline CDR1 and CDR2: MRHNA and SNTAGT. Trimming removed 6 bases from V and 7 bases from J; junction bases left unmatched: 12. The CDR3 region is CASSALLTSGGANEQFF. In nucleotides, the CDR3 is TGTGCCAGCAGCGCTCTGCTTACTAGCGGGGGGGCGAATGAGCAGTTCTTC.

The chain employs TRBV6-5 and TRBJ1-5, with D hard to call. The CDR3 contains 13 residues. Germline assignment: CDR1 MNHEY and CDR2 SVGAGI. Trimming pared 2 bases from V and 8 bases from J, leaving 10 bases between. In DNA form, the CDR3 reads TGTGCCAGCAGTTACACCCCTGCGGAGCCCCAGCATTTT. This gives the protein CASSYTPAEPQHF.

The chain has TRBV19 and TRBJ2-6; D not resolved. CDR1 is LNHDA and CDR2 is SQIVND in the germline V gene (reference sequence). V lost 4 bases to trimming and J lost 0 bases, with 10 bases between them. There are 16 residues in the CDR3. The DNA for the CDR3 is TGTGCCAGTAGTACCCGCGCCGTCTCTGGGGCCAACGTCCTGACTTTC. Protein: CASSTRAVSGANVLTF.

V gene TRBV28 combines with J gene TRBJ2-7, with a tentative D call TRBD2 (7 bases). This CDR3 contains 12 residues. Germline CDR1 is MDHEN and CDR2 is SYDVKM. V lost 11 bases, J lost 5 bases, and 16 bases lay in between. The CDR3 reads CAARGGNNEQYF. CDR3 bases: TGTGCCGCTAGGGGGGGCAACAACGAGCAGTACTTC.

The CDR3: CASSLVASGGPNEQFF. CDR3 sequence (DNA): TGTGCCAGCAGTTTAGTCGCTAGCGGGGGGCCCAATGAGCAGTTCTTC. The chain uses TRBV27 and TRBJ2-1, with 11 bases identical to TRBD2. After removal of 2 bases from V and 6 bases from J, the junction contained 6 bases not matched to a gene. This CDR3 region has 16 residues. Germline V lookup: CDR1 MNHEY, CDR2 SMNVEV (reference sequence).

This chain connects TRBV6-6 to TRBJ1-2; 10 bases fit TRBD1. The CDR3 runs 15 residues. The junction had 5 bases not matched to a gene; V was cut back by 5 bases and J by 2 bases. Germline values: CDR1 MNHNY, CDR2 SVGAGI (reference sequence). In nucleotides, the CDR3 is TGTGCCAGCAGTCCGGACAGGGGGGGGAACTATGGCTACACCTTC. This translates into CASSPDRGGNYGYTF.